One T cell receptor beta chain is described in this entry. The data derive from a study of blood T cell repertoires in COVID-19. Study in general: Specimens from acute and convalescent COVID-19 originated in the United States, Italy and Spain. T cells, B-cell-depleted T cells, or PBMCs provided the cDNA or gDNA that served as material.

V lost 1 base and J 4 bases, leaving 14 bases between the germline ends. The germline gives CDR1 KGHSH, CDR2 LQKENI. CDR3 size: 16 residues. Original handling: Estimated nucleated cell counts came from reference gene primer amplification. Measured with immunoSEQ multiplex PCR; TCRdb has only the in-frame clones, and not every one. For V, J and clone size, that table is used; D and trimming come from the DNA. Of some 300,000 clones listed, about 88% are singletons. The V and J genes are TRBV18 and TRBJ1-5, with a possible D match to TRBD1 (6 bases). Sequencing used peripheral blood. This receptor was taken from a man in his sixties or seventies with acute or convalescent COVID-19. The CDR3 nucleotides are TGTGCCAGCTCACCACAGGACAGTCAAACGAATCAGCCCCAGCATTTT. Translated: CASSPQDSQTNQPQHF.